A single sample is the source of the 31 T cell receptor beta chains below, sequenced in a study of cytomegalovirus exposure and HLA in healthy donors. The PCR made use of 60 Vbeta and 13 Jbeta primers. Measured with immunoSEQ multiplex PCR; TCRdb has only the in-frame clones, and not every one. The table lists over 150,000 clones, roughly 80% of them singletons, with roughly 2% in the top ten. Sequencing input: PBMCs. These receptors were taken from a human donor in good health.

The chain uses TRBV29-1 and TRBJ2-7; the D gene is possibly TRBD1 (6 bases). This CDR3 has 13 amino acids. CDR1 SQVTM and CDR2 ANQGSEA come from the germline V gene. V dropped 1 base and J dropped 3 bases, with 10 bases sitting between them. CDR3 coding DNA: TGCAGCGTTGAAGGCGACAGGATCTACGAGCAGTACTTC. Translated: CSVEGDRIYEQYF.

The J gene is TRBJ2-1, the V gene TRBV19; 9 bases are a match to TRBD2. This CDR3 comprises 16 residues. Germline V gives CDR1 LNHDA, CDR2 SQIVND (reference sequence). Trimming took 4 bases from V and 9 from J; bases not matched to a gene: 13. In nucleotides, the CDR3 is TGTGCCAGTAGTAACCGACTAGCGGCCGCCTGGGGTGAGCAGTTCTTC. Translating gives CASSNRLAAAWGEQFF.

The CDR3 sequence: CASSTPGGYGNTIYF. The CDR3 nucleotides are TGTGCCAGCAGCACACCCGGGGGATACGGAAACACCATATATTTT. The chain joins TRBV6-5 to TRBJ1-3; D might be TRBD1 (5 bases). Per the germline V gene, CDR1 is MNHEY and CDR2 is SVGAGI. The CDR3 runs 15 residues. Trimming left V 6 bases short and J 4 bases short, with 16 bases between.

This clone showed up just a few times. The chain is built from TRBV2 and TRBJ1-1; possible D gene TRBD1, 5 bases. The CDR3 loop spans 13 amino acids. Deletions cut 6 bases from V and 1 base from J, with 9 bases between. Germline values: CDR1 SNHLY, CDR2 FYNNEI. CDR3 sequence reads: CASSVTGNTEAFF. CDR3 coding DNA: TGTGCCAGCAGCGTTACAGGGAACACTGAAGCTTTCTTT.

This clone turned up a few times. The rearrangement links TRBV5-1 to TRBJ2-2; D is possibly TRBD2 (6 bases). Trimming shortened V by 4 bases and J by 2 bases, and 12 bases separated the two germline ends. Germline CDR1 reads SGHRS; CDR2 reads YFSETQ. The CDR3 contains 15 residues. CDR3: CASSAGLPNTGELFF. CDR3 coding DNA: TGCGCCAGCAGCGCGGGACTTCCTAACACCGGGGAGCTGTTTTTT. Using reference TRBV5-1 and TRBJ2-2 for the parts outside the CDR3, the full variable domain is KAGVTQTPRYLIKTRGQQVTLSCSPISGHRSVSWYQQTPGQGLQFLFEYFSETQRNKGNFPGRFSGRQFSNSRSEMNVSTLELGDSALYLCASSAGLPNTGELFFGEGSRLTVL.

The chain combines TRBV7-8 with TRBJ1-1; D is unclear. The germline gives CDR1 SGHVS, CDR2 FQNEAQ. The CDR3 is 16 residues long. The ends were cut back, 5 bases at V and 1 base at J, with 17 bases in the middle. CDR3 coding DNA: TGTGCCAGCAGCCCCCAACTAGTGACGCCGAACACTGAAGCTTTCTTT. Amino acids: CASSPQLVTPNTEAFF.

CDR3 nucleotides: TGTGCCAGCAGCTTTAGAACAGGGCGCGTTTATGGAAACACCATATATTTT. Translating gives CASSFRTGRVYGNTIYF. The rearrangement links TRBV7-9 to TRBJ1-3, with a possible D match to TRBD1 (6 bases). V was shortened by 3 bases and J by 3 bases, with 18 bases between the two germline ends. Germline assignment: CDR1 SEHNR and CDR2 FQNEAQ (reference sequence). This CDR3 comprises 17 residues.

This clone was picked up a small number of times. The chain is built from TRBV10-3 and TRBJ2-5; TRBD1 might be the D (7 bases). Trimming shortened V by 6 bases and J by 0 bases, and 17 bases separated the two germline ends. Germline CDR1 is ENHRY and CDR2 is SYGVKD. CDR3 size: 16 residues. The CDR3 DNA sequence: TGTGCCATCAGCGGAGGGGGCTCTGAAAACCAAGAGACCCAGTACTTC. Translated: CAISGGGSENQETQYF.

V and J are TRBV7-9 and TRBJ1-1; 9 bases match TRBD1. This CDR3 has 16 residues. From germline, CDR1 is SEHNR and CDR2 FQNEAQ (reference sequence). Germline trimming cut 5 bases from V and 4 bases from J; bases unmatched to any gene: 11. The chain's CDR3 is CASSPRGTGWGTEAFF. CDR3 DNA sequence: TGTGCCAGCAGCCCGAGAGGGACAGGGTGGGGCACTGAAGCTTTCTTT. Based on the CDR3 plus reference TRBV7-9 and TRBJ1-1, the full variable domain is DTGVSQNPRHKITKRGQNVTFRCDPISEHNRLYWYRQTLGQGPEFLTYFQNEAQLEKSRLLSDRFSAERPKGSFSTLEIQRTEQGDSAMYLCASSPRGTGWGTEAFFGQGTRLTVV.

The chain links TRBV4-3 to TRBJ2-1, with 9 positions matching TRBD2. The length of the CDR3 is 16 residues. Germline V gene lookup returns CDR1 LGHNA and CDR2 YSLEER. The J segment lost 3 bases and the V segment lost 0 bases, leaving 3 bases of the junction unmatched. DNA of the CDR3: TGCGCCAGCAGCCAAGATGAGCGGGGGGTCTACAATGAGCAGTTCTTC. This codes for CASSQDERGVYNEQFF.

The chain couples TRBV4-3 to TRBJ1-4; no definite D call. Per germline, CDR1 LGHNA and CDR2 YSLEER. The V end was cut by 4 bases, the J end by 0 bases, with 27 bases between. This CDR3 has 21 amino acids. In DNA form, the CDR3 reads TGCGCCAGCAGCCGAGATTACTTTCCGGACTCGATCGAAGCAACTAATGAAAAACTGTTTTTT. This translates into CASSRDYFPDSIEATNEKLFF.

For the CDR3, the DNA is TGTGCCAGCAGCGAGGACAGCTCCACTGAAGCTTTCTTT. Translation: CASSEDSSTEAFF. The V call is TRBV7-8, the J call TRBJ1-1; a weak D match, TRBD1 (6 bases). The CDR3 spans 13 residues. Trimming removed 5 bases at V and 4 bases at J, with 11 bases between. CDR1 is SGHVS and CDR2 is FQNEAQ in the germline V gene. Full variable domain (rest looked up from reference TRBV7-8 and TRBJ1-1): GAGVSQSPRYKVAKRGQDVALRCDPISGHVSLFWYQQALGQGPEFLTYFQNEAQLDKSGLPSDRFFAERPEGSVSTLKIQRTQQEDSAVYLCASSEDSSTEAFFGQGTRLTVV.

Regarding this clone: The junction departs from the called germline gene at one end, perhaps through a read error. The chain recombines TRBV10-3 with TRBJ1-6; the D is unclear. Germline V gives CDR1 ENHRY, CDR2 SYGVKD. This CDR3 region has 13 residues. The DNA for the CDR3 is TGTGCCATCAATGAGGAGGAGAATTCACCCCTCCACTTT. Protein: CAINEEENSPLHF.

In this sample, this clone turned up a few times. The rearrangement joins TRBV2 to TRBJ1-2; D call uncertain. V lost 1 base and J 2 bases, leaving 5 bases between the germline ends. Germline V gene data show CDR1 as SNHLY and CDR2 as FYNNEI. The CDR3 runs to 13 residues. CDR3 DNA sequence: TGTGCCAGCAGTGAAGGGAGGAACTATGGCTACACCTTC. The encoded protein is CASSEGRNYGYTF. Filled out from reference TRBV2 and TRBJ1-2, the complete variable domain reads EPEVTQTPSHQVTQMGQEVILRCVPISNHLYFYWYRQILGQKVEFLVSFYNNEISEKSEIFDDQFSVERPDGSNFTLKIRSTKLEDSAMYFCASSEGRNYGYTFGSGTRLTVV.

V is TRBV6-6 and J is TRBJ1-2, with a tentative D call TRBD1 (6 bases). The CDR3 has 12 residues. Trimming removed 4 bases from V and 5 bases from J, with 8 bases in between. Germline V lookup: CDR1 MNHNY, CDR2 SVGAGI (reference sequence). Here the CDR3 reads CASSSTGYGYTF. CDR3 nucleotide sequence: TGTGCCAGCAGTTCCACAGGGTATGGCTACACCTTC.

The rearrangement joins TRBV5-4 to TRBJ2-1; TRBD2 aligns across 11 bases. CDR1 SGHNT and CDR2 YYREEE come from the germline V gene (reference sequence). This CDR3 is built from 15 residues. V trimming: 3 bases; J trimming: 12 bases; junction bases outside the gene matches: 11. CDR3 DNA: TGTGCCAGCAGCTACTCTAGCGGGGGGTTAAAGGGGCAGTTCTTC. It codes for CASSYSSGGLKGQFF.

The J gene is TRBJ1-1, the V gene TRBV29-1; TRBD1 matches 12 bases. The length of the CDR3 is 13 residues. The germline CDR1 and CDR2 sequences are SQVTM and ANQGSEA. The CDR3: CSASPGQGARAFF. DNA for the CDR3: TGCAGTGCATCCCCGGGACAGGGGGCGCGTGCTTTCTTT.

The gene calls are TRBV4-3 and TRBJ2-3; 8 bases align to TRBD1. The ends lost 4 bases at V and 6 bases at J; junction bases unmatched: 12. This CDR3 contains 16 residues. Germline V gene sequence: CDR1 LGHNA, CDR2 YSLEER. As DNA, the CDR3 is TGCGCCAGCAGCCGCAAGGCATATCAGGGGGCCGATACGCAGTATTTT. Protein product: CASSRKAYQGADTQYF.

The gene calls are TRBV25-1 and TRBJ1-1; 7 nucleotides agree with TRBD1. The germline V gene has CDR1 MGHDK and CDR2 SYGVNS. Trimming cost V 4 bases and J 0 bases; bases outside gene matches: 14. The CDR3 spans 18 residues. The CDR3 nucleotides read TGTGCCAGCAGTGGAACCTTACAGGGGTTATGGATGAACACTGAAGCTTTCTTT. Protein sequence: CASSGTLQGLWMNTEAFF. The entire variable domain, with the rest obtained from reference TRBV25-1 and TRBJ1-1, is as follows: EADIYQTPRYLVIGTGKKITLECSQTMGHDKMYWYQQDPGMELHLIHYSYGVNSTEKGDLSSESTVSRIRTEHFPLTLESARPSHTSQYLCASSGTLQGLWMNTEAFFGQGTRLTVV.

Only a few counts were recorded for this clone. The V and J genes are TRBV28 and TRBJ2-1, with TRBD2 identical over 8 bases. CDR3 length: 16 residues. The germline V gene encodes CDR1 MDHEN and CDR2 SYDVKM. The V and J ends lost 0 bases and 7 bases, in that order; junction bases with no gene match: 8. This CDR3 reads CASSLWGSGEANEQFF. The CDR3 DNA reads as TGTGCCAGCAGTTTATGGGGTAGCGGGGAAGCGAATGAGCAGTTCTTC.

The CDR3 DNA reads TGTGCCAGCAGTACGGGGGGGGTCAATGAGCAGTTCTTC. Translating gives CASSTGGVNEQFF. The V call is TRBV6-6, the J call TRBJ2-1; 8 nucleotides match TRBD2. Looked up from germline, CDR1 is MNHNY and CDR2 is SVGAGI (reference sequence). This CDR3 comprises 13 residues. Unmatched junction bases numbered 3, after V lost 5 bases and J lost 6 bases.

CDR3 residues: CASSQESETGLYSNQPQHF. The CDR3 DNA sequence: TGCGCCAGCAGCCAAGAATCAGAAACGGGATTATATAGCAATCAGCCCCAGCATTTT. V usage is TRBV4-3 and J usage is TRBJ1-5; D remains unclear. The germline CDR1 and CDR2 sequences are LGHNA and YSLEER. The CDR3 length is 19 residues. Trimming cost V 0 bases and J 0 bases, with 18 bases left between them.

This clone was detected only once. The J gene is TRBJ2-5, the V gene TRBV2, with 10 bases that match TRBD1. The J call may be wrong; the DNA end is better matched by TRBJ2-7. In germline, CDR1 is SNHLY, CDR2 FYNNEI. This CDR3 contains 14 residues. CDR3 region: CASHRQGAIYEQYF. CDR3 nucleotides: TGTGCCAGCCATAGACAGGGGGCCATCTACGAGCAGTACTTC.

V and J are TRBV29-1 and TRBJ1-6; D may be TRBD1 (5 bases). The CDR3 has 15 amino acids. V gave up 5 bases and J gave up 0 bases, with 11 bases separating them. The germline V gene has CDR1 SQVTM and CDR2 ANQGSEA. The CDR3 sequence: CSVRSGDSYNSPLHF. CDR3 coding DNA: TGCAGCGTTCGGTCGGGGGACTCCTATAATTCACCCCTCCACTTT.

V usage is TRBV7-2 and J usage is TRBJ1-5; D remains unclear. V lost 1 base and J 0 bases, leaving 7 bases between the germline ends. Per the germline V gene, CDR1 is SGHTA and CDR2 is FQGNSA. This CDR3 is 15 amino acids long. As DNA, the CDR3 is TGTGCCAGCAGCTTAGACGGGGATAGCAATCAGCCCCAGCATTTT. Its translation: CASSLDGDSNQPQHF.

This chain links TRBV4-2 with TRBJ2-3; 11 positions match TRBD2. Germline assignment: CDR1 LGHNA and CDR2 YNFKEQ. Unmatched junction bases numbered 4, after V lost 0 bases and J lost 5 bases. This CDR3 has 16 amino acids. This CDR3 reads CASSQETSGGVDTQYF. CDR3 nucleotide sequence: TGTGCCAGCAGCCAAGAAACTAGCGGGGGCGTAGATACGCAGTATTTT.

V usage is TRBV7-9 and J usage is TRBJ2-1; 12 bases line up with TRBD2. V gave up 3 bases and J gave up 3 bases; unmatched junction bases: 3. Germline V gene lookup returns CDR1 SEHNR and CDR2 FQNEAQ (reference sequence). The length of the CDR3 is 16 residues. This chain's CDR3 is CASSFLAGGYYNEQFF. The CDR3 bases are TGTGCCAGCAGCTTCCTAGCGGGGGGGTACTACAATGAGCAGTTCTTC.

V gene TRBV5-6 combines with J gene TRBJ2-2; 14 positions match TRBD2. The V and J ends lost 4 bases and 7 bases, in that order; junction bases with no gene match: 6. The germline V gene encodes CDR1 SGHDT and CDR2 YYEEEE. This CDR3 is built from 16 residues. The CDR3 sequence is CASSRGLAGGIGELFF. Here the CDR3 DNA reads TGTGCCAGCAGCCGCGGACTAGCGGGGGGAATCGGGGAGCTGTTTTTT.

This chain uses TRBV19 with TRBJ1-4; tentatively, D is TRBD1 (6 bases). Trimming stripped 5 bases from V and 7 bases from J, with 23 bases between. CDR1 is LNHDA and CDR2 is SQIVND in the germline V gene (reference sequence). CDR3 length equals 17 residues. The CDR3 DNA is TGTGCCAGTAGTGTAACGGGACAAAACTATCGGGGTGAAAAACTGTTTTTT. This encodes CASSVTGQNYRGEKLFF.

This clone was picked up a small number of times. The rearrangement joins TRBV5-1 to TRBJ2-6; tentatively, D is TRBD2 (7 bases). This CDR3 is 18 amino acids long. V lost 0 bases, J lost 2 bases, and 15 bases lay in between. CDR1 is SGHRS, CDR2 YFSETQ, per germline. CDR3 DNA: TGCGCCAGCAGCTTGGGACTTGGGGGGGGCGCTGGGGCCAACGTCCTGACTTTC. Residues: CASSLGLGGGAGANVLTF.

In its sample, this clone was seen a few times. The chain joins TRBV15 to TRBJ2-7; TRBD1 agrees at 7 bases. CDR3 length: 14 amino acids. With V trimmed by 2 bases and J by 5 bases, 6 bases remained unmatched. Looked up from germline, CDR1 is LNHNV and CDR2 is YYDKDF (reference sequence). CDR3 amino acids: CATSRPGQADEQYF. DNA of the CDR3: TGTGCCACCAGCAGACCAGGACAGGCCGACGAGCAGTACTTC.